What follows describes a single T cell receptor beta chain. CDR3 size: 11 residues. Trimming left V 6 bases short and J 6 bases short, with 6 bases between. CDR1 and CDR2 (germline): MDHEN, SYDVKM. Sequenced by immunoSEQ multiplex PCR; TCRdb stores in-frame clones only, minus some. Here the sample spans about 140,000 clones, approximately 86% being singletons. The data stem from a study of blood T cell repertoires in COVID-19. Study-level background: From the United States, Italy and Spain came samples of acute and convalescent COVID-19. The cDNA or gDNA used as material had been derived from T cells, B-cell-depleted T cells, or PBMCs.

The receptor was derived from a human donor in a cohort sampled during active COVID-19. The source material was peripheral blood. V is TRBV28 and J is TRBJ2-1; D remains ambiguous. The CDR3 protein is CASSQINEQFF. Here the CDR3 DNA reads TGTGCCAGCAGCCAAATCAATGAGCAGTTCTTC.